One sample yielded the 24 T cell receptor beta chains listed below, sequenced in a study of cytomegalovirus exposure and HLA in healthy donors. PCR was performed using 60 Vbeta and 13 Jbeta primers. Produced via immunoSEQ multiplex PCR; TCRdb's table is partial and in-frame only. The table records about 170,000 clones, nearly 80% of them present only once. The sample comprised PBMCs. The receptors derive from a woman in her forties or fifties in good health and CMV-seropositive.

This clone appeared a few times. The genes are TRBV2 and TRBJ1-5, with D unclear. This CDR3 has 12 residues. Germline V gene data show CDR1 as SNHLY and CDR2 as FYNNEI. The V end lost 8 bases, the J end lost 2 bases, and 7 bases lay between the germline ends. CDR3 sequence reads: CASGAGNQPQHF. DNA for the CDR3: TGTGCCAGCGGTGCGGGCAATCAGCCCCAGCATTTT.

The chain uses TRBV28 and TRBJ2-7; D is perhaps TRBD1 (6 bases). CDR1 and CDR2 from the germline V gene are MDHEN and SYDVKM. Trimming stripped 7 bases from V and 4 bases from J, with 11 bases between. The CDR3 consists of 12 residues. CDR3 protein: CASTGRGYEQYF. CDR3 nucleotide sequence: TGTGCCAGCACCGGCAGGGGTTACGAGCAGTACTTC.

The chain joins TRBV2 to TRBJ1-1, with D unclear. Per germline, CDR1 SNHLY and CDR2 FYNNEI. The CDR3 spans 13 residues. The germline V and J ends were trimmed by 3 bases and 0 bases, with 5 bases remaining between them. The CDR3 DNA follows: TGTGCCAGCAGTGAGGAGATGAACACTGAAGCTTTCTTT. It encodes CASSEEMNTEAFF.

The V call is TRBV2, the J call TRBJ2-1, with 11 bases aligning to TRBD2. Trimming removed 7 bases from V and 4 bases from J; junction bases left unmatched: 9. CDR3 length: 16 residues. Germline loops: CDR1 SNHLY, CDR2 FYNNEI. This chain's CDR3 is CASTQEGLAAYNEQFF. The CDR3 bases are TGTGCCAGCACCCAAGAGGGACTAGCGGCATACAATGAGCAGTTCTTC.

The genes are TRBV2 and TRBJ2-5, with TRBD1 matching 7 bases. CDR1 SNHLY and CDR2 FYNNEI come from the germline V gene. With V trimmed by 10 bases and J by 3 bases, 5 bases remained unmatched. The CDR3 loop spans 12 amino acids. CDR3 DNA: TGTGCCACCGCCGACAGGGAAGAGACCCAGTACTTC. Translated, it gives CATADREETQYF.

The CDR3 protein is CASSIDVSSYEQYF. The CDR3 DNA reads as TGCGCCAGCAGCATAGATGTTAGCTCCTACGAGCAGTACTTC. This sequence joins TRBV5-1 and TRBJ2-7; no definite D call. V lost 4 bases and J 0 bases, leaving 11 bases between the germline ends. The CDR3 length is 14 residues. CDR1 and CDR2 from the germline V gene are SGHRS and YFSETQ. Supplemented by reference TRBV5-1 and TRBJ2-7, the full variable domain reads KAGVTQTPRYLIKTRGQQVTLSCSPISGHRSVSWYQQTPGQGLQFLFEYFSETQRNKGNFPGRFSGRQFSNSRSEMNVSTLELGDSALYLCASSIDVSSYEQYFGPGTRLTVT.

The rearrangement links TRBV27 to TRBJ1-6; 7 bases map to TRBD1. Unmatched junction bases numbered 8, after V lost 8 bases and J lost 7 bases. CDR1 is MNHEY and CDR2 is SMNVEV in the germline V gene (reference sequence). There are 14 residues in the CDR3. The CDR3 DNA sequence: TGTGCCAGCGGACTAACAGGGGAGAATTCACCCCTCCACTTT. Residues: CASGLTGENSPLHF.

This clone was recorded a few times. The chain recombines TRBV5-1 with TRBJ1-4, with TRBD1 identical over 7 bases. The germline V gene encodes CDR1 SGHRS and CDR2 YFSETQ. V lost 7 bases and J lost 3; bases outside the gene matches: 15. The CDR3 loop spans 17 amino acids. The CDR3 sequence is CASAPGQQTGPNEKLFF. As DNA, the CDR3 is TGCGCCAGCGCTCCTGGCCAGCAGACAGGGCCTAATGAAAAACTGTTTTTT.

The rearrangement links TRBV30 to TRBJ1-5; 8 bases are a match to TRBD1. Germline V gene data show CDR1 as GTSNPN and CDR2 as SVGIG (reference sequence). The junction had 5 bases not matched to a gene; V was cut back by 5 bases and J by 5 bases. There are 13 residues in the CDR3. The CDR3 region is CAWGLQGDQPQHF. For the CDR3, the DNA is TGTGCCTGGGGGCTACAGGGGGATCAGCCCCAGCATTTT. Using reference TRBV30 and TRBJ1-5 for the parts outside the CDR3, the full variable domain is SQTIHQWPATLVQPVGSPLSLECTVEGTSNPNLYWYRQAAGRGLQLLFYSVGIGQISSEVPQNLSASRPQDRQFILSSKKLLLSDSGFYLCAWGLQGDQPQHFGDGTRLSIL.

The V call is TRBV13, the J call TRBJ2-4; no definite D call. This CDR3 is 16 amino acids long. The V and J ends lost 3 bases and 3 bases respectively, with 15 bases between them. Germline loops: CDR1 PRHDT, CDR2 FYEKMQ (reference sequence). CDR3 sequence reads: CASSLRQLSNKNIQYF. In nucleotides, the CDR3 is TGTGCCAGCAGCTTGCGGCAGTTAAGTAACAAAAACATTCAGTACTTC.

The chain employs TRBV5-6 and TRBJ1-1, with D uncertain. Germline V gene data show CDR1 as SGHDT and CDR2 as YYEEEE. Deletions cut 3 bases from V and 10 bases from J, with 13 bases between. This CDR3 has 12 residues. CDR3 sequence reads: CASSSGSLGAFF. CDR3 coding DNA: TGTGCCAGCAGCTCCGGGTCCTTGGGAGCTTTCTTT.

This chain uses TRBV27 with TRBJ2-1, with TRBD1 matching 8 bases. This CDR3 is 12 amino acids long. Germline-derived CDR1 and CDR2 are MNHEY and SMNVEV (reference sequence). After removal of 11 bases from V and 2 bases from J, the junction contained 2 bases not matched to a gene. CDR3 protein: CASQGAYNEQFF. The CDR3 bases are TGTGCCTCACAGGGGGCCTACAATGAGCAGTTCTTC.

Here the CDR3 reads CASSLGGRSSYEQYF. DNA of the CDR3: TGTGCCAGCAGCTTGGGGGGGCGTAGCTCCTACGAGCAGTACTTC. The chain is built from TRBV5-4 and TRBJ2-5; a possible D gene is TRBD1 (6 bases). The J call may be wrong; the DNA end is better matched by TRBJ2-7. The V gene's germline CDR1 is SGHNT and CDR2 YYREEE (reference sequence). The CDR3 is 15 amino acids.

CDR3 DNA sequence: TGTGCCAGCAGCCAAGACCCGGGGGGGGTCGCCGATCACGAGCAGTACTTC. Translating gives CASSQDPGGVADHEQYF. The rearrangement joins TRBV14 to TRBJ2-7, with TRBD2 identical over 8 bases. Germline V gives CDR1 SGHDN, CDR2 FVKESK. The CDR3 is 17 residues long. The V and J ends lost 0 bases and 5 bases, in that order; junction bases with no gene match: 12.

The CDR3, as DNA: TGTGCCAGCAGTGAACGAGGCAATCAGCCCCAGCATTTT. Its protein product is CASSERGNQPQHF. This rearrangement joins TRBV6-1 to TRBJ1-5; D gene uncertain. Germline V gene sequence: CDR1 MNHNS, CDR2 SASEGT. This CDR3 is 13 amino acids long. Trimming cost V 2 bases and J 2 bases, with 4 bases left between them.

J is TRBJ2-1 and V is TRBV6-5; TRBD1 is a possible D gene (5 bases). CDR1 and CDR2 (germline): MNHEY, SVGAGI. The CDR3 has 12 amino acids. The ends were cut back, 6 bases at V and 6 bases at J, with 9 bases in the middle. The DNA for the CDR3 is TGTGCCAGCAGCGGACACACCAATGAGCAGTTCTTC. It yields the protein CASSGHTNEQFF.

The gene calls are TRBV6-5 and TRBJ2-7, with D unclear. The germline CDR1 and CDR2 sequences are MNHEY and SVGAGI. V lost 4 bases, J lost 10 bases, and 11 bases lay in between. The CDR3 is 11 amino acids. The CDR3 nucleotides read TGTGCCAGCAGTTTACGAGAAGCACAGTACTTC. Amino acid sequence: CASSLREAQYF.

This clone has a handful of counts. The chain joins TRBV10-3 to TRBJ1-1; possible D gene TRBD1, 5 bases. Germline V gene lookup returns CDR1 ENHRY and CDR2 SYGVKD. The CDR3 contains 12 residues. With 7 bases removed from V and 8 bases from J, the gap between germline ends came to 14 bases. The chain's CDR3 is CAITDQGLEAFF. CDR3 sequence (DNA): TGTGCCATCACCGACCAGGGCTTGGAAGCTTTCTTT.

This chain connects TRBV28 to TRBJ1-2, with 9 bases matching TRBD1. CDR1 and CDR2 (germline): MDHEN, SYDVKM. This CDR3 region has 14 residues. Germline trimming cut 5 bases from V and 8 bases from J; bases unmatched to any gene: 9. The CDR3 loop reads CASSAYRGLKGYTF. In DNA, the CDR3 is TGTGCCAGCAGTGCCTACAGGGGGCTGAAGGGCTACACCTTC.

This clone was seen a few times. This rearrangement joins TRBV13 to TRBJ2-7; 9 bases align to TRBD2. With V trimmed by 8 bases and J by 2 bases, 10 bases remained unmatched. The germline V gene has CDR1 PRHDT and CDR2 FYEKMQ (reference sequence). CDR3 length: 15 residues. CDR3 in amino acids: CASSTGGGAPYEQYF. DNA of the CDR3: TGTGCCAGCTCCACCGGCGGGGGGGCTCCCTACGAGCAGTACTTC.

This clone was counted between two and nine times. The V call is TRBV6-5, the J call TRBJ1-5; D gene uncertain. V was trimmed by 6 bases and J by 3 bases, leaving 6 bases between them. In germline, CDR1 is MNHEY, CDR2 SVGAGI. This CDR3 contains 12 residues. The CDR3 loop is CASSGINQPQHF. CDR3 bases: TGTGCCAGCAGCGGTATCAATCAGCCCCAGCATTTT.

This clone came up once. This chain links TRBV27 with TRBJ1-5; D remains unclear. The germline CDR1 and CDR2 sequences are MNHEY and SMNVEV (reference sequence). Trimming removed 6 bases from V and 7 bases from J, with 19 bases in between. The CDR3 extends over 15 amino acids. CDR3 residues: CASRPSQLPRQPQHF. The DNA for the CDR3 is TGTGCCAGCAGACCCTCACAGCTTCCCCGGCAGCCCCAGCATTTT.

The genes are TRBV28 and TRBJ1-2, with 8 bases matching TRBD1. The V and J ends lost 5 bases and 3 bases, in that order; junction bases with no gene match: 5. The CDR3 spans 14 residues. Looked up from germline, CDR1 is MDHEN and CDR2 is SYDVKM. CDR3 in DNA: TGTGCCAGCAGTGGGATGACAGGGGACTATGGCTACACCTTC. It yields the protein CASSGMTGDYGYTF.

CDR3 bases: TGTGCCAGCAGCACTACAGGGGGAGCGTTGAACGAGCAGTACTTC. Protein: CASSTTGGALNEQYF. The rearrangement links TRBV5-6 to TRBJ2-7, with 8 positions matching TRBD1. V shed 4 bases, J shed 5 bases, and the junction held 11 bases outside the gene matches. Germline V CDR1 and CDR2: SGHDT, YYEEEE. The CDR3 has 15 amino acids.